These T cell receptor beta chains were read from a single sample in a study of neurological immune-mediated disorders. MiXCR, applied by TCRdb to the 5' RACE reads, yields one record per CDR3 protein. The sample lists roughly 74,000 distinct CDR3 sequences; less than 5.5% were seen once. Sequenced material: PBMCs. The receptor source for this set is a man between 18 and 35 years old with multiple sclerosis. CDR3s include the opening cysteine and the closing phenylalanine or tryptophan.

J,V,CDR3
TRBJ1-2,TRBV12-3/TRBV12-4,CASSQENYGYTF
TRBJ2-2,TRBV7-8,CASSFNTGGSGELFF
TRBJ2-1,TRBV7-7,CASSLQAGEHNEQFF
TRBJ2-3,TRBV6-2/TRBV6-3,CASSPPPGSGRDTQYF
TRBJ1-1,TRBV3-1,CASSQGTGAEAFF
TRBJ2-2,TRBV12-3/TRBV12-4,CASSLGTNTGELFF
TRBJ2-7,TRBV24-1,CASAQTYEQYF
TRBJ1-5,TRBV12-3/TRBV12-4,CASSLDRYQPQHF
TRBJ1-1,TRBV18,CASSPGTGSWNTEAFF
TRBJ2-7,TRBV5-1,CASSLVGNEQYF
TRBJ2-2,TRBV10-3,CAIRGLAGAGELFF
TRBJ1-4,TRBV5-1,CASSLTSGATNEKLFF
TRBJ2-4,TRBV28,CASSPPGTFRRAKNIQYF
TRBJ2-7,TRBV20-1,CSAGDSYEQYF
TRBJ2-2,TRBV5-1,CASSYTGRANTGELFF
TRBJ1-1,TRBV12-5,CASGLVRAETEAFF
TRBJ1-2,TRBV10-3,CAISVWENYGYTF
TRBJ2-7,TRBV20-1,CSVRAPRAYEQYF
TRBJ2-7,TRBV5-1,CASSLAVGPGTYEQYF
TRBJ2-5,TRBV15,CATARDRVQETQYF
TRBJ2-3,TRBV6-2/TRBV6-3,CASSPLTSGIVRFTDTQYF
TRBJ1-6,TRBV27,CASSPPPLGTVVSPLHF
TRBJ2-1,TRBV20-1,CSADRGRAVHNEQFF
TRBJ2-2,TRBV6-6,CASSYLGDRYTGELFF
TRBJ2-3,TRBV29-1,CSVEVAGGTDTQYF
TRBJ2-1,TRBV20-1,CSAPGLVSYEQFF
TRBJ2-1,TRBV5-5,CASSRSGTGGINEQFF